This T cell receptor beta chain was found in a study of sequential checkpoint blockade in melanoma (dated by TCRdb to about 2019). The study in broad terms: Patients were assigned by 1:1 randomization to either first-line nivolumab followed by ipilimumab (arm A) or ipilimumab followed by nivolumab (arm B). Maintenance nivolumab came after each of the two trial sequences. The investigation overall reported the following: Larger, independent patient cohorts are needed to validate the response-prediction model that combines TCR metrics and mutation burden.

To note about this clone: Its recognized antigen is unknown. No quality values exist for individual bases; no much larger clone is one base distant.

This specimen's treatment or condition label, per the study, means: randomized to nivolumab then ipilimumab (arm A) or the reverse (arm B). No trial patient had received prior DNA-damaging chemotherapy. Live CD3+CD8+ cells negative for CD19 and CD56 were sorted from thawed PBMCs on a FACS Aria II flow cytometer. Samples were obtained from patients with melanoma enrolled in CheckMate 064, a randomized, open-label phase II trial of sequential checkpoint blockade. Peripheral blood mononuclear cells were collected by leukapheresis, purified using Ficoll-Paque, and frozen in human serum containing approximately 9.6% DMSO. Immediately after sorting, the purity of the sorted blood CD3+CD8+ cells was confirmed to be >95%, and DNA was then extracted. As encoded in the germline V gene, CDR1 is MNHEY while CDR2 is SVGAGI. The CDR3, cysteine through phenylalanine, is 15 amino acids long. Just CDR3 DNA is preserved here, 45 bases in frame from base 1. V has 2 bases trimmed and J has 6 bases trimmed; junction bases matching no gene number 9.

The immunoSEQ Assay was used to immunosequence TCRbeta CDR3 regions from genomic DNA. Genomic DNA was amplified by bias-controlled multiplex PCR before high-throughput sequencing. From the authors' description of their analysis: To quantify the absolute abundance of each unique TCRbeta CDR3 region, the sequences were collapsed and filtered. Clonality, defined as 1 minus Pielou's evenness, was calculated using only productive rearrangements. Clones with significantly greater frequencies in on-treatment versus baseline samples were identified using a previously published method. Sourced from immuneACCESS, this table was stored by TCRdb with only in-frame sequences that have V and J called. A share of the clones is absent; for the studies checked, an unresolved V gene accounts for under half, and the remainder has no known explanation. For V, J and clone size, that table is used; D and trimming come from the DNA. The sample records roughly 20,000 clones, more than 70% of which are singletons. The biggest ten clones account for about 39% of the sample.

Material: CD8+ T cells sorted from blood (inferred from file names), obtained from a patient given nivolumab and ipilimumab in sequence. The origin of this receptor is a human donor with melanoma. Recombination linked TRBV6-5 to TRBJ1-2; 7 bases in between match TRBD1. DNA sequence: TGTGCCAGCAGTTACACTGAAACAGGGGCGAATGGCTACACCTTC. Its translation is CASSYTETGANGYTF.